A selection of T cell receptor beta chains follows, all from one sample in a study of cytomegalovirus exposure and HLA in healthy donors. Sequencing used immunoSEQ multiplex PCR; TCRdb keeps in-frame clones, though not all of them. The sample records some 100,000 clones, approximately 84% being singletons. Sequences were obtained from PBMCs. The receptors were sampled from a man younger than 30 in good health and CMV-seronegative. Both conserved end residues are part of each CDR3. The order of the fields is V gene, J gene, CDR3 protein.

>TRBV30|TRBJ2-1
CAWSVRGGLGNEQFF
>TRBV5-6|TRBJ1-2
CASSTLRMYGYTF
>TRBV5-1|TRBJ1-4
CASSLDSTNEKLFF
>TRBV5-1|TRBJ2-3
CASGSTGTSGSEFTDTQYF
>TRBV19|TRBJ1-5
CASSYRRGKSNQPQHF
>TRBV7-9|TRBJ2-7
CASSYSSGEYEQYF
>TRBV10-1|TRBJ1-1
CASSESGRGTEAFF
>TRBV6-1|TRBJ1-2
CASRDRGGGDYGYTF
>TRBV7-3|TRBJ2-5
CASSRTTQETQYF
>TRBV7-8|TRBJ1-4
CASKLYPDLAGEKLFF
>TRBV5-1|TRBJ2-7
CASSVGLAGYEQYF
>TRBV5-1|TRBJ1-1
CASSLGVFGGGVMNTEAFF
>TRBV27|TRBJ2-7
CASGSGTGAYEQYF
>TRBV5-1|TRBJ1-1
CASSLGTGGYTEAFF
>TRBV5-4|TRBJ2-1
CASSLRTSDYNEQFF
>TRBV13|TRBJ2-1
CASSGGLAGGPSEQFF
>TRBV2|TRBJ1-2
CASSEDRDPHYGYTF
>TRBV6-1|TRBJ1-5
CASSGGRINSNQPQHF
>TRBV7-6|TRBJ1-6
CASSLAIGSPLHF
>TRBV5-4|TRBJ1-1
CASSWGREAFNTEAFF
>TRBV30|TRBJ1-2
CAWILMGQNYGYTF
>TRBV11-2|TRBJ1-1
CASSFYHPNTEAFF
>TRBV5-1|TRBJ1-1
CASSLGGGGQNNTEAFF
>TRBV2|TRBJ2-2
CARTGTSEKLNTGELFF
>TRBV29-1|TRBJ1-1
CSVAGGRTEAFF
>TRBV15|TRBJ1-3
CATSRDWGVTGNTIYF
>TRBV7-8|TRBJ2-2
CASSPRLASRTGELFF
>TRBV11-3|TRBJ2-3
CASSLPPLDTQYF
>TRBV5-1|TRBJ2-1
CASSLEAWNEQFF
>TRBV6-5|TRBJ1-2
CASSYGQGVFYGYTF
>TRBV19|TRBJ2-1
CASSMLSGLAGGNEQFF
>TRBV30|TRBJ2-3
CACLPSRAQGDTQYF
>TRBV7-9|TRBJ2-1
CASSAWTGGGHNEQFF
>TRBV7-2|TRBJ2-7
CASSSSGTGVGEQYF
>TRBV29-1|TRBJ2-7
CSVESPGDRAQVRYEQYF
>TRBV25-1|TRBJ1-3
CASSTGYSGNTIYF
>TRBV13|TRBJ2-5
CASSLGLAAQETQYF
>TRBV11-2|TRBJ1-1
CASSLDGGGITEAFF
>TRBV12-5|TRBJ1-1
CASGLVGADTEAFF
>TRBV6-5|TRBJ1-4
CASSYRQGNEKLFF
>TRBV27|TRBJ2-7
CASSPEASGYEQYF
>TRBV27|TRBJ2-1
CASSPGPGTSYNEQFF
>TRBV9|TRBJ2-7
CASSAGTELYEQYF
>TRBV29-1|TRBJ2-1
CSARSLAGLSDEQFF
>TRBV20-1|TRBJ2-1
CSAGGRFEQFF
>TRBV6-6|TRBJ1-3
CASSPTGSGNTIYF
>TRBV4-3|TRBJ1-3
CASSQDAGGSSGNTIYF
>TRBV27|TRBJ1-1
CASRPQGALTEAFF